Listed below are T cell receptor beta chains from one sample, sequenced in a study of vaccination effects on CD4 cells after COVID-19. For these receptors, no antigen is known. Assay used: immunoSEQ multiplex PCR; TCRdb lists only in-frame clones, some missing. This sample has under 50,000 clones; approximately 82% occur once, and the top ten carry just under 2%. This sample comprised CD4+ T cells from PBMCs cultured with HCoV-NL63 spike peptides, obtained after COVID-19 vaccination. Every receptor here comes from a human donor who received a COVID-19 vaccine. Some clones in this sample may be carry-over from other donors' samples. CDR3s include the opening cysteine and the closing phenylalanine or tryptophan. A D gene is named only where the DNA matches it firmly. A clone size is listed for some rows: how often the clone was seen (once, few, many), or a class if it is expanded.

d_gene,abundance,j_gene,v_gene,CDR3aa,CDR3nt
NA,NA,TRBJ1-5,TRBV4-1,CASSQDRDQPQHF,TGCGCCAGCAGCCAGGACCGAGATCAGCCCCAGCATTTT
NA,NA,TRBJ1-1,TRBV19,CASSTSEGLPEAFF,TGTGCCAGTAGTACCTCAGAGGGACTCCCCGAAGCTTTCTTT
NA,NA,TRBJ1-1,TRBV7-3,CASSLMGNTEAFF,TGTGCCAGCAGCTTAATGGGTAACACTGAAGCTTTCTTT
TRBD2,NA,TRBJ2-2,TRBV7-3,CASSFWTSGPTNTGELFF,TGTGCCAGCAGCTTCTGGACTAGCGGTCCGACGAACACCGGGGAGCTGTTTTTT
NA,NA,TRBJ1-5,TRBV6-5,CASSYSRTSNQPQHF,TGTGCCAGCAGTTACTCGAGGACTAGCAATCAGCCCCAGCATTTT
NA,NA,TRBJ1-6,TRBV25-1,CASTHREFYNSPLHF,TGTGCCAGCACACACAGAGAGTTTTATAATTCACCCCTCCACTTT
NA,NA,TRBJ2-3,TRBV2,CASRGALWDTQYF,TGTGCCAGCCGGGGTGCTCTATGGGATACGCAGTATTTT
NA,NA,TRBJ2-3,TRBV6-5,CASSYSDSTDTQYF,TGTGCCAGCAGTTACTCCGACTCCACAGATACGCAGTATTTT
TRBD1,NA,TRBJ1-1,TRBV5-1,CASRTGGGLNTEAFF,TGCGCCAGCAGAACAGGGGGCGGATTGAACACTGAAGCTTTCTTT
TRBD2,once,TRBJ2-3,TRBV10-2,CASSAGGAPDTQYF,TGCGCCAGCAGTGCGGGGGGGGCCCCAGATACGCAGTATTTT
TRBD1,once,TRBJ1-1,TRBV10-3,CAISEVQGAEAFF,TGTGCCATCAGTGAGGTACAGGGGGCTGAAGCTTTCTTT
NA,NA,TRBJ1-2,TRBV19,CASSIGTVVGYTF,TGTGCCAGTAGTATAGGGACAGTTGTCGGCTACACCTTC
NA,NA,TRBJ2-5,TRBV24-1,CATSGETGQETQYF,TGTGCCACCAGTGGTGAGACAGGCCAAGAGACCCAGTACTTC
NA,NA,TRBJ1-1,TRBV4-1,CASSQGEAANTEAFF,TGCGCCAGCAGCCAAGGAGAGGCAGCGAACACTGAAGCTTTCTTT
TRBD1,once,TRBJ1-2,TRBV5-1,CASSLLPRQGGDGYTF,TGCGCCAGCAGCTTGTTACCCCGACAGGGGGGAGACGGCTACACCTTC
NA,NA,TRBJ2-2,TRBV30,CAWSVGIAGELFF,TGTGCCTGGAGTGTTGGGATCGCCGGGGAGCTGTTTTTT
NA,NA,TRBJ2-5,TRBV3-1/TRBV3-2,CASSLVGGPRAETQYF,TGTGCCAGCAGCCTGGTGGGGGGGCCTCGGGCCGAGACCCAGTACTTC
NA,NA,TRBJ2-5,TRBV6-1,CASSVGPRGAGQETQYF,TGTGCCAGCAGTGTAGGGCCAAGGGGCGCGGGTCAAGAGACCCAGTACTTC
NA,few,TRBJ2-7,TRBV7-9,CASSPRGPDEQYF,TGTGCCAGCAGCCCCAGAGGGCCTGACGAGCAGTACTTC
TRBD1,NA,TRBJ2-1,TRBV18,CASSSGQGTYNEQFF,TGTGCCAGCTCAAGCGGACAGGGGACCTACAATGAGCAGTTCTTC
NA,NA,TRBJ2-5,TRBV5-1,CASGRSGPRGGTQYF,TGCGCCAGCGGCCGATCCGGGCCTAGGGGAGGGACCCAGTACTTC
NA,NA,TRBJ2-5,TRBV4-3,CASSQEFQDGVQTQYF,TGCGCCAGCAGCCAAGAATTCCAGGACGGGGTTCAGACCCAGTACTTC
NA,NA,TRBJ2-2,TRBV5-1,CASSLEAGMNTGELFF,TGCGCCAGCAGCTTGGAGGCAGGGATGAACACCGGGGAGCTGTTTTTT
NA,NA,TRBJ1-1,TRBV6-1,CASSDRGLRDTEAFF,TGTGCCAGCAGTGACCGGGGCCTCAGGGACACTGAAGCTTTCTTT
TRBD1,NA,TRBJ2-1,TRBV30,CAWSVRDRPYNEQFF,TGTGCCTGGAGTGTTAGGGACAGACCATACAATGAGCAGTTCTTC
NA,few,TRBJ1-4,TRBV4-1,CASSKRIPEGPSNEKLFF,TGCGCCAGCAGCAAGAGGATCCCCGAGGGGCCAAGTAATGAAAAACTGTTTTTT
NA,NA,TRBJ2-5,TRBV7-9,CASSLVWDKEETQYF,TGTGCCAGCAGCTTAGTATGGGACAAAGAAGAGACCCAGTACTTC
NA,NA,TRBJ2-5,TRBV9,CASSVAGETQYF,TGTGCCAGCAGCGTAGCAGGCGAGACCCAGTACTTC
NA,NA,TRBJ1-1,TRBV19,CASSTGRRTEAFF,TGTGCCAGTAGTACAGGGCGACGCACTGAAGCTTTCTTT
NA,NA,TRBJ1-3,TRBV18,CASSSGGSGNTIYF,TGTGCCAGCTCTTCCGGAGGGTCTGGAAACACCATATATTTT
NA,once,TRBJ2-3,TRBV5-6,CASSLAGTDTQYF,TGTGCCAGCAGCTTGGCGGGCACAGATACGCAGTATTTT
TRBD1,few,TRBJ1-6,TRBV9,CASSVAGQGNSPLHF,TGTGCCAGCAGCGTAGCAGGACAGGGTAATTCACCCCTCCACTTT
NA,NA,TRBJ2-3,TRBV5-6,CASSFYQGGADTQYF,TGTGCCAGCAGCTTTTATCAGGGTGGGGCAGATACGCAGTATTTT
TRBD2,NA,TRBJ2-1,TRBV19,CASSIGGADNNEQFF,TGTGCCAGTAGTATCGGGGGGGCAGACAACAATGAGCAGTTCTTC
TRBD2,NA,TRBJ2-1,TRBV5-1,CASSAPRGGHPSYNEQFF,TGCGCCAGCAGTGCACCGCGGGGGGGACATCCATCCTACAATGAGCAGTTCTTC
TRBD1,NA,TRBJ1-6,TRBV10-3,CAISATGAGGRSYNSPLHF,TGTGCCATCAGTGCAACAGGGGCCGGGGGAAGGTCCTATAATTCACCCCTCCACTTT
NA,NA,TRBJ2-5,TRBV10-3,CAISESAESQETQYF,TGTGCCATCAGTGAGTCGGCAGAAAGTCAAGAGACCCAGTACTTC
NA,once,TRBJ2-4,TRBV5-1,CASSLTTGETIQYF,TGCGCCAGCAGCTTGACGACGGGCGAAACAATTCAGTACTTC
NA,NA,TRBJ1-6,TRBV5-1,CASSLDPTSRSYNSPLHF,TGCGCCAGCAGCTTGGACCCGACCAGCCGCTCCTATAATTCACCCCTCCACTTT
NA,NA,TRBJ2-2,TRBV18,CASSPGGNPTGELFF,TGTGCCAGCTCACCGGGAGGTAATCCGACCGGGGAGCTGTTTTTT
NA,NA,TRBJ1-3,TRBV14,CASSQDLLGVGTIYF,TGTGCCAGCAGCCAAGATCTTTTGGGGGTTGGCACCATATATTTT
NA,few,TRBJ2-3,TRBV24-1,CATSDFRRGVHTQYF,TGTGCCACCAGTGATTTCCGCAGGGGAGTGCATACGCAGTATTTT
TRBD2,NA,TRBJ2-3,TRBV3-1/TRBV3-2,CASSRSSGGAWSDTQYF,TGTGCCAGCAGCCGTTCTAGCGGGGGGGCCTGGTCAGATACGCAGTATTTT
NA,NA,TRBJ1-1,TRBV12-3/TRBV12-4,CASSHRNPPEAFF,TGTGCCAGCAGCCACAGGAATCCCCCTGAAGCTTTCTTT
NA,NA,TRBJ1-1,TRBV6-4,CASSLGGQGSTEAFF,TGTGCCAGCAGCCTCGGTGGTCAGGGATCAACTGAAGCTTTCTTT
TRBD2,NA,TRBJ2-1,TRBV19,CASSPIGGTHNEQFF,TGTGCCAGTAGTCCGATCGGGGGGACTCACAATGAGCAGTTCTTC
NA,NA,TRBJ1-3,TRBV7-3,CASSRQGGAGNTIYF,TGTGCCAGCAGCCGGCAAGGGGGAGCTGGAAACACCATATATTTT
NA,NA,TRBJ1-1,TRBV5-6,CASSPARWGIMNTEAFF,TGTGCCAGCAGCCCGGCGAGGTGGGGGATAATGAACACTGAAGCTTTCTTT
NA,NA,TRBJ1-2,TRBV12-3/TRBV12-4,CASSISNYGYTF,TGTGCCAGCAGCATTTCTAACTATGGCTACACCTTC
NA,NA,TRBJ1-2,TRBV6-5,CASSYKGTLYGYTF,TGTGCCAGCAGTTACAAGGGGACACTCTATGGCTACACCTTC
TRBD1,few,TRBJ1-2,TRBV19,CASTRDRGYGYTF,TGTGCCAGCACCCGGGACAGGGGCTATGGCTACACCTTC
NA,NA,TRBJ2-5,TRBV29-1,CSVEGGEETQYF,TGCAGCGTTGAAGGGGGGGAGGAGACCCAGTACTTC
TRBD1,NA,TRBJ1-4,TRBV18,CASSLTTGANEKLFF,TGTGCCAGCTCACTGACGACAGGGGCTAATGAAAAACTGTTTTTT
NA,few,TRBJ1-2,TRBV7-3,CASSLEAGVGYTF,TGTGCCAGCAGCCTAGAAGCAGGGGTGGGCTACACCTTC
NA,NA,TRBJ1-2,TRBV2,CASSEGGNYGYTF,TGTGCCAGCAGTGAAGGTGGTAACTATGGCTACACCTTC
TRBD1,NA,TRBJ1-2,TRBV5-1,CASSLWQGASYGYTF,TGCGCCAGCAGCTTGTGGCAGGGGGCTTCCTATGGCTACACCTTC
TRBD2,NA,TRBJ2-5,TRBV7-3,CASSLAGLVAETQYF,TGTGCCAGCAGCCTTGCGGGACTAGTGGCAGAGACCCAGTACTTC
NA,NA,TRBJ1-6,TRBV15,CATSRVVLQGNSPLHF,TGTGCCACCAGCAGAGTGGTGCTCCAGGGTAATTCACCCCTCCACTTT
TRBD2,NA,TRBJ2-1,TRBV11-2,CASSLENPGLAGKNEQFF,TGTGCCAGCAGCTTAGAAAACCCGGGACTAGCGGGGAAAAATGAGCAGTTCTTC